The clone carrying this TCR beta chain came up a few times. Trimming cost V 4 bases and J 2 bases, with 15 bases left between them. This CDR3 has 15 residues. Per the germline V gene, CDR1 is SEHNR and CDR2 is FQNEAQ (reference sequence). PCR was performed a second time for about 7 to 11 cycles using a sample-barcoded 5' primer and a J-beta primer mix. Unique molecular identifiers of 12 random nucleotides labeled each cDNA. TCRdb reprocessed the 5' RACE reads with MiXCR, giving one entry per CDR3 protein. This sample carries roughly 700,000 distinct CDR3 sequences, 20% to 25% of them seen once, and the ten largest clones take 8% to 10%. The sample originates from a study of blood T cells in healthy people across ages. Looking at the study overall: Capture via template switching afforded approximately one barcoded beta molecule per two T cells.

The data were also submitted as part of a second study, on T cells of mothers and their children. That study reports: The sample comes from fewer than 10 healthy Caucasian donors: mothers and children. With unrelated pairs as the comparison, related mother-child pairs had a slightly higher overlap that was not significant.

The genes are TRBV7-9 and TRBJ2-7, with TRBD2 as a possible D gene (5 bases). The source is a boy between 10 and 17 years old in good health. Sequences were obtained from blood. The CDR3 DNA reads TGTGCCAGCAGCTCCCCCGCCGGGATCCCCTACGAGCAGTACTTC. Translating it yields CASSSPAGIPYEQYF.